One and the same sample provided the 26 T cell receptor beta chains below, sequenced in a study of blood T cell repertoires in COVID-19. The assay was immunoSEQ multiplex PCR, and TCRdb's table has in-frame clones only and misses some. The profile shows 200,000 to 250,000 clones, around 84% of them singletons. The sample comprised peripheral blood. These receptors originate from a woman of 80 years or more with active or convalescent COVID-19.

This clone has a single count. The rearrangement links TRBV27 to TRBJ1-2; 7 nucleotides agree with TRBD1. Germline V gives CDR1 MNHEY, CDR2 SMNVEV (reference sequence). The CDR3 spans 14 residues. J lost 4 bases, V lost 5 bases, and 7 bases had no gene match. CDR3 sequence: CASSERGRTYGYTF. The DNA for the CDR3 is TGTGCCAGCAGTGAGAGGGGGCGCACCTATGGCTACACCTTC.

The chain carries TRBV30 and TRBJ2-3; TRBD2 matches 10 bases. With 8 bases clipped from V and 5 bases from J, the junction kept 16 bases outside the gene matches. The CDR3 covers 16 residues. Germline V gene sequence: CDR1 GTSNPN, CDR2 SVGIG (reference sequence). This chain's CDR3 is CAKSGGLALFGDTQYF. DNA of the CDR3: TGTGCCAAATCGGGGGGACTAGCGCTCTTCGGAGATACGCAGTATTTT.

The genes are TRBV9 and TRBJ1-1; tentative D call: TRBD1 (5 bases). Germline V gene lookup returns CDR1 SGDLS and CDR2 YYNGEE. V lost 0 bases and J 1 base, leaving 10 bases between the germline ends. The CDR3 is 15 residues long. The CDR3 sequence: CASSVEVRGNTEAFF. In DNA, the CDR3 is TGTGCCAGCAGCGTAGAGGTTAGGGGGAACACTGAAGCTTTCTTT.

The V call is TRBV7-9, the J call TRBJ2-5; TRBD2 aligns across 8 bases. This CDR3 comprises 16 residues. Germline CDR1 is SEHNR and CDR2 is FQNEAQ (reference sequence). The V and J ends lost 5 bases and 2 bases, in that order; junction bases with no gene match: 10. CDR3 residues: CASSIMRPSGQETQYF. The CDR3 nucleotides read TGTGCCAGCAGCATCATGAGGCCTAGCGGGCAAGAGACCCAGTACTTC.

V gene TRBV4-1 combines with J gene TRBJ2-7, with 11 positions matching TRBD2. The CDR3 has 18 amino acids. The V gene's germline CDR1 is MGHRA and CDR2 YSYEKL. V shed 5 bases and J 1 base; nucleotides not matched to a gene: 13. CDR3 sequence reads: CASSTRTSGLITSYEQYF. The CDR3 DNA is TGCGCCAGCAGCACCCGGACTAGCGGGCTAATAACATCCTACGAGCAGTACTTC.

This chain connects TRBV9 to TRBJ2-7; 7 bases fit TRBD1. V lost 4 bases, J lost 2 bases, and 6 bases stayed unmatched. The germline V gene encodes CDR1 SGDLS and CDR2 YYNGEE. The CDR3 is made up of 14 amino acids. The CDR3 here is CASSSDRVAYEQYF. The CDR3 DNA sequence: TGTGCCAGCAGCTCCGACAGGGTTGCCTACGAGCAGTACTTC. The whole variable domain, remainder taken from reference TRBV9 and TRBJ2-7, is DSGVTQTPKHLITATGQRVTLRCSPRSGDLSVYWYQQSLDQGLQFLIQYYNGEERAKGNILERFSAQQFPDLHSELNLSSLELGDSALYFCASSSDRVAYEQYFGPGTRLTVT.

The genes are TRBV28 and TRBJ1-4; a possible D gene is TRBD1 (6 bases). The V gene lost 3 bases and the J gene lost 8 bases, with 22 bases spanning the gap. The CDR3 totals 17 residues. CDR1 MDHEN and CDR2 SYDVKM come from the germline V gene. CDR3 bases: TGTGCCAGCAGTTTTTCTTCGGGACGGGGGGCAAGGGAAAAACTGTTTTTT. It specifies CASSFSSGRGAREKLFF.

This chain uses TRBV18 with TRBJ2-5; 14 positions agree with TRBD2. Germline CDR1 reads KGHSH; CDR2 reads LQKENI. V lost 8 bases to trimming and J lost 1 base; unmatched junction nucleotides: 3. CDR3 size: 15 residues. The CDR3 protein is CASTGTSGGQETQYF. In nucleotides, the CDR3 is TGTGCCAGCACGGGGACTAGCGGGGGCCAAGAGACCCAGTACTTC.

This clone was seen only a few times. The chain recombines TRBV18 with TRBJ1-3; TRBD1 might be the D (5 bases). Trimming removed 0 bases from V and 0 bases from J, with 12 bases in between. The CDR3 consists of 17 residues. CDR1 is KGHSH and CDR2 is LQKENI in the germline V gene. CDR3 nucleotides: TGTGCCAGCTCACCACCGGGGGGGGTCGACTCTGGAAACACCATATATTTT. Its protein is CASSPPGGVDSGNTIYF.

The V gene is TRBV11-3, the J gene TRBJ2-1; 7 positions match TRBD2. The CDR3 runs to 14 residues. The germline V gene encodes CDR1 SGHNT and CDR2 YENEEA. With V trimmed by 3 bases and J by 4 bases, 3 bases remained unmatched. In DNA, the CDR3 is TGTGCCAGCAGCTTGGGAGGGAATTACAATGAGCAGTTCTTC. It yields the protein CASSLGGNYNEQFF.

The chain is built from TRBV3-1 (or the pseudogene TRBV3-2) and TRBJ2-3, with D possibly matching TRBD2 (7 bases). V dropped 4 bases and J dropped 5 bases, with 19 bases sitting between them. This CDR3 region has 16 residues. Germline CDR1 and CDR2: LGHDT and YNNKEL (reference sequence). This CDR3 is CASSPWVGGAQDTQYF. In DNA form, the CDR3 reads TGTGCCAGCAGCCCGTGGGTTGGGGGGGCCCAAGATACGCAGTATTTT.

V and J are TRBV2 and TRBJ2-3; 8 positions match TRBD2. V shed 1 base, J shed 3 bases, and the junction held 9 bases outside the gene matches. From germline, CDR1 is SNHLY and CDR2 FYNNEI. The CDR3 covers 17 residues. The CDR3 DNA reads as TGTGCCAGCAGTGAAGACAGGAGACCTAGCGGGACAGATACGCAGTATTTT. This encodes CASSEDRRPSGTDTQYF. The entire variable domain, with the rest obtained from reference TRBV2 and TRBJ2-3, is as follows: EPEVTQTPSHQVTQMGQEVILRCVPISNHLYFYWYRQILGQKVEFLVSFYNNEISEKSEIFDDQFSVERPDGSNFTLKIRSTKLEDSAMYFCASSEDRRPSGTDTQYFGPGTRLTVL.

V gene TRBV5-4 combines with J gene TRBJ2-7; 8 positions match TRBD2. The CDR3 runs to 13 residues. With 4 bases clipped from V and 5 bases from J, the junction kept 5 bases outside the gene matches. Germline V gene data show CDR1 as SGHNT and CDR2 as YYREEE (reference sequence). CDR3 nucleotides: TGTGCCAGCAGCCCCGGGACTAGGCACGAGCAGTACTTC. As protein: CASSPGTRHEQYF. Complete variable domain (other parts from reference TRBV5-4 and TRBJ2-7): ETGVTQSPTHLIKTRGQQVTLRCSSQSGHNTVSWYQQALGQGPQFIFQYYREEENGRGNFPPRFSGLQFPNYSSELNVNALELDDSALYLCASSPGTRHEQYFGPGTRLTVT.

This chain connects TRBV6-5 to TRBJ2-7; no clear D gene. The ends were cut back, 2 bases at V and 4 bases at J, with 15 bases in the middle. In germline, CDR1 is MNHEY, CDR2 SVGAGI. CDR3 length equals 15 residues. The CDR3: CASSYNRIPGYEQYF. In nucleotides, the CDR3 is TGTGCCAGCAGTTACAATAGGATCCCCGGGTACGAGCAGTACTTC.

V usage is TRBV6-1 and J usage is TRBJ1-2; D is perhaps TRBD1 (5 bases). In germline, CDR1 is MNHNS, CDR2 SASEGT. There are 12 residues in the CDR3. The ends were cut back, 2 bases at V and 8 bases at J, with 9 bases in the middle. The CDR3 loop is CASSESGDGYTF. Here the CDR3 DNA reads TGTGCCAGCAGTGAATCGGGGGACGGCTACACCTTC.

This clone was recorded many times. V and J are TRBV5-1 and TRBJ1-4; D might be TRBD1 (5 bases). Germline V lookup: CDR1 SGHRS, CDR2 YFSETQ. The CDR3 covers 14 residues. Trimming removed 4 bases at V and 8 bases at J, with 15 bases between. CDR3 in amino acids: CASSPGRVEEKLFF. For the CDR3, the DNA is TGCGCCAGCAGCCCAGGGAGGGTAGAGGAAAAACTGTTTTTT.

The chain uses TRBV12-3 or TRBV12-4 and TRBJ2-7; D gene unclear. The V gene lost 5 bases and the J gene lost 3 bases, with 5 bases spanning the gap. The CDR3 is made up of 11 amino acids. CDR3 sequence: CASSHNYEQYF. In DNA, the CDR3 is TGTGCCAGCAGTCACAACTACGAGCAGTACTTC.

This sequence joins TRBV2 and TRBJ1-4, with D uncertain. Trimming took off 7 bases at V and 2 bases at J, with 11 bases between the two ends. CDR3 length: 14 amino acids. Germline lookup yields CDR1 SNHLY and CDR2 FYNNEI. The CDR3 sequence: CASIRRHTNEKLFF. CDR3 in DNA: TGTGCCAGCATTCGCAGACACACTAATGAAAAACTGTTTTTT.

This chain links TRBV4-1 with TRBJ1-4, with 7 nucleotides matching TRBD1. Trimming cost V 2 bases and J 5 bases; bases outside gene matches: 5. The CDR3 covers 15 residues. Germline assignment: CDR1 MGHRA and CDR2 YSYEKL. This CDR3 reads CASSQPDRLNEKLFF. As DNA, the CDR3 is TGCGCCAGCAGCCAACCGGACAGGCTGAATGAAAAACTGTTTTTT.

V is TRBV30 and J is TRBJ2-2, with 9 bases identical to TRBD2. This CDR3 has 14 residues. Germline assignment: CDR1 GTSNPN and CDR2 SVGIG (reference sequence). Germline trimming cut 0 bases from V and 4 bases from J; bases unmatched to any gene: 0. The CDR3 loop reads CAWSVRGGTGELFF. In nucleotides, the CDR3 is TGTGCCTGGAGTGTGCGGGGGGGCACCGGGGAGCTGTTTTTT.

The CDR3 sequence: CASSYRKGAPGNEQFF. DNA of the CDR3: TGTGCCAGCAGTTACAGAAAGGGGGCGCCTGGCAATGAGCAGTTCTTC. The V gene is TRBV6-5, the J gene TRBJ2-1, with 7 bases aligning to TRBD1. V shed 2 bases and J 6 bases; nucleotides not matched to a gene: 10. The germline gives CDR1 MNHEY, CDR2 SVGAGI. The CDR3 runs 16 residues.

J is TRBJ2-1 and V is TRBV11-2; D perhaps matches TRBD1 (7 bases). Trimming stripped 4 bases from V and 6 bases from J, with 19 bases between. The germline V gene has CDR1 SGHAT and CDR2 FQNNGV. The CDR3 consists of 16 residues. The CDR3 DNA follows: TGTGCCAGCAGCTCAATGTCAAACAGGGGAGGCAATGAGCAGTTCTTC. Amino acids: CASSSMSNRGGNEQFF.

This clone showed up just once. The chain employs TRBV15 and TRBJ2-7; the D gene is possibly TRBD2 (5 bases). Trimming shortened V by 0 bases and J by 0 bases, and 9 bases separated the two germline ends. This CDR3 has 15 residues. Germline-derived CDR1 and CDR2 are LNHNV and YYDKDF (reference sequence). CDR3 in amino acids: CATSREQRNSYEQYF. The CDR3 nucleotides read TGTGCCACCAGCAGAGAACAGCGGAACTCCTACGAGCAGTACTTC.

The rearrangement links TRBV11-3 to TRBJ2-1, with 7 bases identical to TRBD1. The CDR3 runs to 13 residues. Germline assignment: CDR1 SGHNT and CDR2 YENEEA. Unmatched junction bases numbered 5, after V lost 6 bases and J lost 6 bases. CDR3 sequence (DNA): TGTGCCAGCAGATCTTCAGGGGGCAATGAGCAGTTCTTC. The encoded protein is CASRSSGGNEQFF. Looking up the rest from reference TRBV11-3 and TRBJ2-1 gives the full variable domain: EAGVVQSPRYKIIEKKQPVAFWCNPISGHNTLYWYLQNLGQGPELLIRYENEEAVDDSQLPKDRFSAERLKGVDSTLKIQPAELGDSAVYLCASRSSGGNEQFFGPGTRLTVL.

The V gene is TRBV20-1, the J gene TRBJ2-7; possibly TRBD2 for D (5 bases). V lost 6 bases and J lost 6, with 12 bases in between. There are 11 residues in the CDR3. CDR1 DFQATT and CDR2 SNEGSKA come from the germline V gene (reference sequence). The CDR3 DNA reads as TGCAGTGCAAGCGAGGGCTCCGAGCAGTACTTC. Translating it yields CSASEGSEQYF.

This clone was found a few times. This chain connects TRBV7-3 to TRBJ1-1, with 11 bases matching TRBD1. J lost 1 base, V lost 10 bases, and 2 bases had no gene match. This CDR3 spans 13 amino acids. The V gene's germline CDR1 is SGHTA and CDR2 FQGTGA. The CDR3 loop is CATGQGANTEAFF. In DNA form, the CDR3 reads TGTGCCACCGGACAGGGGGCGAACACTGAAGCTTTCTTT.